The rows below give T cell receptor beta chains drawn from one sample of a study of blood T cell repertoires in COVID-19. Clones were sequenced by immunoSEQ multiplex PCR, and TCRdb holds only the in-frame ones, with some missing. In the table there are more than 110,000 clones, 84% of which are singletons. Sequencing used PBMCs or T cells enriched from blood (not recorded which). The receptor source for this set is a man aged 35-49 years with acute COVID-19. Each CDR3 is given with its conserved first and last residue. D genes are given only for firm matches. The size entry is marked missing in some rows and otherwise reads once, few, many or a size class.

J gene: TRBJ2-7
clone size: .
V gene: TRBV9
D gene: TRBD1
CDR3 DNA: TGTGCCAGCAGCGCCGGGACAGCGAGCTCCTACGAGCAGTACTTC
CDR3 protein: CASSAGTASSYEQYF

J gene: TRBJ1-1
clone size: few
V gene: TRBV19
D gene: TRBD1
CDR3 DNA: TGTGCCAGTAGTATAGAAGCCAGGGGGGACACTGAAGCTTTCTTT
CDR3 protein: CASSIEARGDTEAFF

J gene: TRBJ2-1
clone size: .
V gene: TRBV7-2
D gene: .
CDR3 DNA: TGTGCCAGCAGCCCCCGCCTACTAGCTTACAATGAGCAGTTCTTC
CDR3 protein: CASSPRLLAYNEQFF

J gene: TRBJ2-7
clone size: once
V gene: TRBV3-1/TRBV3-2
D gene: .
CDR3 DNA: TGTGCCAGCAGCCTAGACAGGGCAGGGGGGCTCTACGAGCAGTACTTC
CDR3 protein: CASSLDRAGGLYEQYF

J gene: TRBJ1-3
clone size: .
V gene: TRBV7-9
D gene: .
CDR3 DNA: TGTGCCAGCAGCAGTGCCAGCTCTGGAAACACCATATATTTT
CDR3 protein: CASSSASSGNTIYF

J gene: TRBJ2-1
clone size: .
V gene: TRBV9
D gene: TRBD2
CDR3 DNA: TGTGCCAGCAGTTCCGGACTAGACCCGTCCGGTAATGAGCAGTTCTTC
CDR3 protein: CASSSGLDPSGNEQFF

J gene: TRBJ1-1
clone size: .
V gene: TRBV29-1
D gene: TRBD1
CDR3 DNA: TGCAGCTCTTCGGGGGGGCAGGGACAGGGAAACACTGAAGCTTTCTTT
CDR3 protein: CSSSGGQGQGNTEAFF

J gene: TRBJ1-1
clone size: .
V gene: TRBV11-2
D gene: .
CDR3 DNA: TGTGCCAGCAGCCTCCGGGGGGGCGCCGTCTTTGTGAACACTGAAGCTTTCTTT
CDR3 protein: CASSLRGGAVFVNTEAFF

J gene: TRBJ1-1
clone size: .
V gene: TRBV5-1
D gene: .
CDR3 DNA: TGCGCCAGCAGCTTGAGTGGAGGGGCCACTGAAGCTTTCTTT
CDR3 protein: CASSLSGGATEAFF

J gene: TRBJ2-1
clone size: .
V gene: TRBV7-9
D gene: TRBD1
CDR3 DNA: TGTGCCAGCAGCAGCCGACAGGGGCAATACAATGAGCAGTTCTTC
CDR3 protein: CASSSRQGQYNEQFF

J gene: TRBJ1-2
clone size: .
V gene: TRBV10-1
D gene: TRBD1
CDR3 DNA: TGCGCCAGCAGTGGGGACGGACAGGGAGAAGCTGGCTACACCTTC
CDR3 protein: CASSGDGQGEAGYTF

J gene: TRBJ1-3
clone size: .
V gene: TRBV3-1/TRBV3-2
D gene: TRBD1
CDR3 DNA: TGTGCCAGCAGCCTTGGGACAGGCGATAGCTCTGGAAACACCATATATTTT
CDR3 protein: CASSLGTGDSSGNTIYF

J gene: TRBJ2-1
clone size: .
V gene: TRBV3-1/TRBV3-2
D gene: TRBD1
CDR3 DNA: TGTGCCAGCAGCCCTCGGACAGGGATTTACAATGAGCAGTTCTTC
CDR3 protein: CASSPRTGIYNEQFF

J gene: TRBJ2-7
clone size: once
V gene: TRBV3-1/TRBV3-2
D gene: .
CDR3 DNA: TGTGCCAGCAGCCGCAGGGGTTACTACGAGCAGTACTTC
CDR3 protein: CASSRRGYYEQYF

J gene: TRBJ2-2
clone size: .
V gene: TRBV5-1
D gene: .
CDR3 DNA: TGCGCCAGCAGCTTCGAGAGAAACACCGGGGAGCTGTTTTTT
CDR3 protein: CASSFERNTGELFF